The text below deals with one TCR beta chain. Antigen specificity is unknown. These data originate in a study of early T cells in non-severe SARS-CoV-2 infection. Study as a whole: Sequencing of unsorted whole blood was done on bulk RNA, leaving chains unpaired.

Germline assignment: CDR1 DFQATT and CDR2 SNEGSKA (reference sequence). The CDR3 sequence is 13 residues long. V dropped 4 bases and J dropped 5 bases, with 14 bases sitting between them. Study results and caveats: Private and CD4 specificities were missed by VDJdb matching, skewed to anti-spike CD8.

Each single cDNA molecule received a unique molecular identifier. MiXCR, applied by TCRdb to the 5' RACE reads, yields one record per CDR3 protein. Of around 70,000 distinct CDR3 sequences detected, about 9.1% appear once; the ten largest clones hold 15% to 18%. The source is an adult who was a healthcare worker with PCR-confirmed SARS-CoV-2 infection or an uninfected control (not recorded which). This chain links TRBV20-1 with TRBJ2-5; D ambiguous. The specimen was whole blood, collected at baseline. The CDR3: CSAIDGLVETQYF. CDR3 nucleotide sequence: TGCAGTGCTATTGATGGCCTGGTGGAGACCCAGTACTTC.